Here is one T cell receptor (beta chain) with its context. Its antigen is unknown. Assay: immunoSEQ multiplex PCR; the TCRdb copy retains only in-frame clones and omits some. The sample holds tens of thousands of clones, roughly 91% seen once. The data originate from a study of graft-versus-host responses after intestinal transplantation. Study-level results: Present in recipient marrow, GvH clones included some that appeared first in ileum or blood.

The germline CDR1 and CDR2 sequences are LNHDA and SQIVND (reference sequence). This CDR3 spans 15 amino acids. Trimming cost V 3 bases and J 2 bases; bases outside gene matches: 4. The receptor comes from a human donor who received an intestinal transplant. Here the sequenced sample was unstimulated CD8+ T cells sorted from spleen or lymph node cells, taken before intestinal transplant. This chain uses TRBV19 with TRBJ2-1; TRBD2 agrees at 7 bases. CDR3 amino acids: CASSMGGSTYNEQFF. In DNA form, the CDR3 reads TGTGCCAGTAGTATGGGGGGGTCAACCTACAATGAGCAGTTCTTC. Together with reference TRBV19 and TRBJ2-1, the CDR3 gives the full variable domain: DGGITQSPKYLFRKEGQNVTLSCEQNLNHDAMYWYRQDPGQGLRLIYYSQIVNDFQKGDIAEGYSVSREKKESFPLTVTSAQKNPTAFYLCASSMGGSTYNEQFFGPGTRLTVL.